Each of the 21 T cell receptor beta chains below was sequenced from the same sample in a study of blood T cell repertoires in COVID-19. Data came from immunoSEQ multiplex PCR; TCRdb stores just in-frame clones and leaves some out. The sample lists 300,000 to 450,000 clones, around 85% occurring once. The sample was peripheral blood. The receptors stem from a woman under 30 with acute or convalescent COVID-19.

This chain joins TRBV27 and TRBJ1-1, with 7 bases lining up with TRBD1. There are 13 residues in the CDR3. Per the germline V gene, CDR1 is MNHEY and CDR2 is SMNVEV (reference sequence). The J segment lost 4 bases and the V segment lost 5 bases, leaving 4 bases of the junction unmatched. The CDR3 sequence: CASSTYRGTEAFF. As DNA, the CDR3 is TGTGCCAGCAGTACCTACAGGGGCACTGAAGCTTTCTTT.

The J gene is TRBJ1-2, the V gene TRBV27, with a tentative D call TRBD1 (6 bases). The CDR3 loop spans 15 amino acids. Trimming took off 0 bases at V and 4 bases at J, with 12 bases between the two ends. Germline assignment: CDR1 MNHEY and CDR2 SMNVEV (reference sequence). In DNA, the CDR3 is TGTGCCAGCAGTTTATCTTCTTTACAGGGCTATGGCTACACCTTC. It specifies CASSLSSLQGYGYTF.

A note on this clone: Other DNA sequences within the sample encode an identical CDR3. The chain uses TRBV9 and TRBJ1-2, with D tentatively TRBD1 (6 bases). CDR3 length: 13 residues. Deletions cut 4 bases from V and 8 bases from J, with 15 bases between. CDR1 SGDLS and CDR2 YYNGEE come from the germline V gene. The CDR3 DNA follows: TGTGCCAGCAGCCCCCGGACAGCGGGAGGCTACACCTTC. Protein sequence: CASSPRTAGGYTF.

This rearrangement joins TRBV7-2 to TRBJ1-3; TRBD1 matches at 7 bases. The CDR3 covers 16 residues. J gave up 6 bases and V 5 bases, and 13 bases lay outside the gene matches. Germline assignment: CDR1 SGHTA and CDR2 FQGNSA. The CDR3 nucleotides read TGTGCCAGCAGCGAATCCCTCTCGACAGGGCTAAACACCATATATTTT. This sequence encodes CASSESLSTGLNTIYF. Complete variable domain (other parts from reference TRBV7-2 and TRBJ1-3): GAGVSQSPSNKVTEKGKDVELRCDPISGHTALYWYRQSLGQGLEFLIYFQGNSAPDKSGLPSDRFSAERTGGSVSTLTIQRTQQEDSAVYLCASSESLSTGLNTIYFGEGSWLTVV.

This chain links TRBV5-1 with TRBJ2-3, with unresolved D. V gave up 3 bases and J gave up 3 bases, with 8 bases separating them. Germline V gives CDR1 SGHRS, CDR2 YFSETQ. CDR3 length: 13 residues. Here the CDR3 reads CASSSGRTDTQYF. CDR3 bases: TGCGCCAGCAGCTCAGGAAGGACAGATACGCAGTATTTT.

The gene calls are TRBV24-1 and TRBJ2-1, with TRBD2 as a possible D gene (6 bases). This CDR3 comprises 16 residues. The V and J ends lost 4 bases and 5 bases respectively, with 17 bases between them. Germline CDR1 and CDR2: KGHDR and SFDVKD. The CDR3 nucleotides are TGTGCCACCAGTGACAAAACTAGCCCAGGCGACAATGAGCAGTTCTTC. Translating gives CATSDKTSPGDNEQFF.

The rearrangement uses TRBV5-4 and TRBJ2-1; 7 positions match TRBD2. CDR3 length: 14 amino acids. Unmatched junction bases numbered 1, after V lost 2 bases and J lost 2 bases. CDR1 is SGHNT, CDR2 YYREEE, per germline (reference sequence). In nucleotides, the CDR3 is TGTGCCAGCAGCTTAAGCGGGACCTACAATGAGCAGTTCTTC. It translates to CASSLSGTYNEQFF.

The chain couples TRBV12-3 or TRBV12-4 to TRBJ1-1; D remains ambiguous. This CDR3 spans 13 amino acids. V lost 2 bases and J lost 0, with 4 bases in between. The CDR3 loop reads CASSLQMNTEAFF. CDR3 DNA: TGTGCCAGCAGTTTACAAATGAACACTGAAGCTTTCTTT.

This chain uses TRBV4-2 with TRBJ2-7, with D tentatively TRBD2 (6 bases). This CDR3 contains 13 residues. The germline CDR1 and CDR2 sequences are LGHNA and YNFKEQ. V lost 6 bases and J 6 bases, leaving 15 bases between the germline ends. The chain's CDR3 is CASSRGTGFEQYF. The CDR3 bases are TGTGCCAGCAGTCGCGGGACGGGGTTCGAGCAGTACTTC.

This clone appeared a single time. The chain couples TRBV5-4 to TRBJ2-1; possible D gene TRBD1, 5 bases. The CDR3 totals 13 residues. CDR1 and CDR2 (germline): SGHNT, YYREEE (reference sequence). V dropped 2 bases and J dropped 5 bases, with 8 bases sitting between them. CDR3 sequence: CASSFRADNEQFF. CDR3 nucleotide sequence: TGTGCCAGCAGCTTCAGGGCTGACAATGAGCAGTTCTTC.

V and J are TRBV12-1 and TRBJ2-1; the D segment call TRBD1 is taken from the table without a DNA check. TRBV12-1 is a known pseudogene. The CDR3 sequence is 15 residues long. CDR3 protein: CASSFRTGIRNEQFF. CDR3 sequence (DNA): TGTGCCAGCAGCTTTAGGACAGGGATTAGAAATGAGCAGTTCTTC.

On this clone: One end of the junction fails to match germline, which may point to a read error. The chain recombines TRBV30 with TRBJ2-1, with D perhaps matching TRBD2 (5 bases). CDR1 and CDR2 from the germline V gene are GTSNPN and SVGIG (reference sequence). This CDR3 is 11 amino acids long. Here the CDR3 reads CAWSVLDFTIF. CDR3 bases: TGTGCCTGGAGTGTACTAGACTTTACGATCTTC.

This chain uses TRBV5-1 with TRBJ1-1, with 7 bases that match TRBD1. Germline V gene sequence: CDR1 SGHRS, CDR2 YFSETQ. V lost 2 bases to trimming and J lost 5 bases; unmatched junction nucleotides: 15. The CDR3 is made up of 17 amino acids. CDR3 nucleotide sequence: TGCGCCAGCAGCTTAAACCCAGGGGGTGGTTATCTAACTGAAGCTTTCTTT. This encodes CASSLNPGGGYLTEAFF. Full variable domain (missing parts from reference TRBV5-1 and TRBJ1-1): KAGVTQTPRYLIKTRGQQVTLSCSPISGHRSVSWYQQTPGQGLQFLFEYFSETQRNKGNFPGRFSGRQFSNSRSEMNVSTLELGDSALYLCASSLNPGGGYLTEAFFGQGTRLTVV.

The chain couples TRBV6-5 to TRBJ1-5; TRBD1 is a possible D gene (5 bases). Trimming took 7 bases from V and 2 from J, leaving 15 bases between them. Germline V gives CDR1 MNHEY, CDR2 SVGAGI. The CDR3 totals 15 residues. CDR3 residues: CASTELGRGNQPQHF. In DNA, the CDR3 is TGTGCCAGCACCGAGCTAGGCAGGGGCAATCAGCCCCAGCATTTT.

CDR3 sequence: CASSGLTVGGQETQYF. The CDR3 nucleotides are TGTGCCAGCAGCGGCTTGACTGTGGGGGGTCAAGAGACCCAGTACTTC. The chain recombines TRBV5-5 with TRBJ2-5; D might be TRBD2 (6 bases). The V end lost 4 bases, the J end lost 2 bases, and 18 bases lay between the germline ends. The CDR3 sequence is 16 residues long. Germline V lookup: CDR1 SGHKS, CDR2 YYEKEE (reference sequence). Supplemented by reference TRBV5-5 and TRBJ2-5, the full variable domain reads DAGVTQSPTHLIKTRGQQVTLRCSPISGHKSVSWYQQVLGQGPQFIFQYYEKEERGRGNFPDRFSARQFPNYSSELNVNALLLGDSALYLCASSGLTVGGQETQYFGPGTRLLVL.

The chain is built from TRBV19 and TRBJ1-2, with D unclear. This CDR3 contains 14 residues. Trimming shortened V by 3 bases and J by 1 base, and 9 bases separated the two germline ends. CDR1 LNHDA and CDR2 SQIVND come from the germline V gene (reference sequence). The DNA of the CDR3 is TGTGCCAGTAGTATGGCACAGATTAACTATGGCTACACCTTC. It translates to CASSMAQINYGYTF. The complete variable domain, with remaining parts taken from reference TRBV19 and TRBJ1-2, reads DGGITQSPKYLFRKEGQNVTLSCEQNLNHDAMYWYRQDPGQGLRLIYYSQIVNDFQKGDIAEGYSVSREKKESFPLTVTSAQKNPTAFYLCASSMAQINYGYTFGSGTRLTVV.

The CDR3 is CASSFTSSAGGELFF. CDR3 DNA sequence: TGTGCCAGCAGCTTTACGAGTTCGGCGGGCGGGGAGCTGTTTTTT. This chain links TRBV7-9 with TRBJ2-2, with D possibly matching TRBD2 (5 bases). The CDR3 is 15 residues long. The V gene's germline CDR1 is SEHNR and CDR2 FQNEAQ (reference sequence). V was cut by 3 bases and J by 7 bases, with 15 bases left in between.

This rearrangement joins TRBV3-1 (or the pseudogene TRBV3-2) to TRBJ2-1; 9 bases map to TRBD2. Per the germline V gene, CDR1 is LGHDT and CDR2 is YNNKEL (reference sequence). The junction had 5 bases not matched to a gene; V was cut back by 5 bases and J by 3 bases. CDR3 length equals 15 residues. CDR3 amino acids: CASSLAGDDYNEQFF. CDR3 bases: TGTGCCAGCAGCTTAGCGGGGGACGACTACAATGAGCAGTTCTTC.

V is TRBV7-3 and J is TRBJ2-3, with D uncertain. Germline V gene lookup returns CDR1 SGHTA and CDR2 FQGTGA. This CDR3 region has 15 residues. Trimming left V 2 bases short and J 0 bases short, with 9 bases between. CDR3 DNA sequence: TGTGCCAGCAGCTTATCTGTGACTAGCACAGATACGCAGTATTTT. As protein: CASSLSVTSTDTQYF.

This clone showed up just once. The CDR3 DNA reads TGTGCCAGCAGTTACGCGTCGGGACTAGCGGGGAGGGGGCAGTTCTTC. Encoded protein: CASSYASGLAGRGQFF. The chain uses TRBV6-5 and TRBJ2-1; 13 bases agree with TRBD2. The CDR3 loop spans 16 amino acids. After removal of 2 bases from V and 12 bases from J, the junction contained 10 bases not matched to a gene. Germline V gives CDR1 MNHEY, CDR2 SVGAGI.

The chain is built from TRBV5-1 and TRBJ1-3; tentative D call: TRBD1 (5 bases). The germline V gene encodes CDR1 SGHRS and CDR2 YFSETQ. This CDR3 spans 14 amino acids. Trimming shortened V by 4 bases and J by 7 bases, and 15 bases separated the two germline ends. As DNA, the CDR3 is TGCGCCAGCAGCCCCCAGGGATCGGGTAACACCATATATTTT. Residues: CASSPQGSGNTIYF.